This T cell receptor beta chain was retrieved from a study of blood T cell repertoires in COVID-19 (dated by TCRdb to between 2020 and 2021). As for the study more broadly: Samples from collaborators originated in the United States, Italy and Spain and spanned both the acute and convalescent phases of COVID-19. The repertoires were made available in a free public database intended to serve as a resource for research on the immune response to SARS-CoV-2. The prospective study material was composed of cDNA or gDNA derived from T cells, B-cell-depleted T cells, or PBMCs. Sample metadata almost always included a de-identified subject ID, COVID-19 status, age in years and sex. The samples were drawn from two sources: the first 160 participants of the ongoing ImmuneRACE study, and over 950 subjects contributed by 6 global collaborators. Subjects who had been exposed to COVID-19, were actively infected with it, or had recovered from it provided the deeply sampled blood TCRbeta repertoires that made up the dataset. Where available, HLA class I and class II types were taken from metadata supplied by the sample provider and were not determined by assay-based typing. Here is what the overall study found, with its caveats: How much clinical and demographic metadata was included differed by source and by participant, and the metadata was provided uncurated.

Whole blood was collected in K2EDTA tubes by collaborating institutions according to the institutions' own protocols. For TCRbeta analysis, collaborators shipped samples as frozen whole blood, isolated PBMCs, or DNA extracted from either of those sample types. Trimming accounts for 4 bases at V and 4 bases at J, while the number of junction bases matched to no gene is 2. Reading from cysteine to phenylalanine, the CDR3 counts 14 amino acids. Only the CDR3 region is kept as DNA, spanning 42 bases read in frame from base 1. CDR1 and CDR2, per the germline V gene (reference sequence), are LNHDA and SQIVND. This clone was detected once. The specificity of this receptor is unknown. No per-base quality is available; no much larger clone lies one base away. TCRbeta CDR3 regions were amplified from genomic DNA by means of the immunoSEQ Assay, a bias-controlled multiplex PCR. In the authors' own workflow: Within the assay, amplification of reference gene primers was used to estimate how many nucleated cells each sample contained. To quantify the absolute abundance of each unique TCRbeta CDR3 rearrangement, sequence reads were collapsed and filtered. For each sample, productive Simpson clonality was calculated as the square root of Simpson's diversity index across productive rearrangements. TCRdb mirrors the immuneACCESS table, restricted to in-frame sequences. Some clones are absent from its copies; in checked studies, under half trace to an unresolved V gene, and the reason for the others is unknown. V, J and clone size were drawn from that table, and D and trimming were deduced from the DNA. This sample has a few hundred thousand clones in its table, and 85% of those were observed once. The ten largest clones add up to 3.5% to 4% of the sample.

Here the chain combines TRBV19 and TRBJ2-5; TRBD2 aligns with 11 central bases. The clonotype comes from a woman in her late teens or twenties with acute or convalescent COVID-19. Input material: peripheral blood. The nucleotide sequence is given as TGTGCCAGTAGTAACGGACTAGCGGGAGAGACCCAGTACTTC. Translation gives CASSNGLAGETQYF.